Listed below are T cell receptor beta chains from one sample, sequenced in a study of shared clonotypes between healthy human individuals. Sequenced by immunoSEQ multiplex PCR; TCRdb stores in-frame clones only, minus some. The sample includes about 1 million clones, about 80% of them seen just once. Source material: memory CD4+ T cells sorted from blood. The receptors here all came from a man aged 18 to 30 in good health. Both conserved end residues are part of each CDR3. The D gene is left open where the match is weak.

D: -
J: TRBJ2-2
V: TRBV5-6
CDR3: CASSIGGIAGTGELFF

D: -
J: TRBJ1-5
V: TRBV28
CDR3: CASFESGGNQPQHF

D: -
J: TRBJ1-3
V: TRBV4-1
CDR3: CASSQEGPGRAGNTIYF

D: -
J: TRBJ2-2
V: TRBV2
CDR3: CASSETGYTGELFF

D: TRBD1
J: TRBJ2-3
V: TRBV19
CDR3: CASSPRTGDGPDTQYF

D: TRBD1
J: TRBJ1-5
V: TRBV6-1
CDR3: CASSKDRGNQPQHF

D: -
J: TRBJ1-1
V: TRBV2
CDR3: CASSSQRNTEAFF

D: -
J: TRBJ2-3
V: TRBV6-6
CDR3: CASSYPTDTQYF

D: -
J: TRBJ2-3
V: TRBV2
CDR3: CASRALTGRSADTQYF

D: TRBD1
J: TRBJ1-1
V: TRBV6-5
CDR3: CASRKPGGDAEAFF

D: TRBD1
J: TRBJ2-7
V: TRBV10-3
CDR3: CAIRAGTGSTGQYF

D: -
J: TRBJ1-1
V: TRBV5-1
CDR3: CASSLEDRTLSRAFF

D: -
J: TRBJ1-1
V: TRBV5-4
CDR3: CASSLLQGETEAFF

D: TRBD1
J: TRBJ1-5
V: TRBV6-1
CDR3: CASSGQGGNQPQHF

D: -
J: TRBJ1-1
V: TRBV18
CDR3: CASSPPSKDTEAFF

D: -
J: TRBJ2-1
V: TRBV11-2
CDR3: CASSLLYGNEQFF

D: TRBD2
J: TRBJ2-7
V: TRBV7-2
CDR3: CASSPLAGGPGSEQYF

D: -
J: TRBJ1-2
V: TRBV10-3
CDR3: CAISTADYGYTF

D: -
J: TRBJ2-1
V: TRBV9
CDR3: CASSVDERNEQFF

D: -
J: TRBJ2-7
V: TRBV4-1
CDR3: CASSQGDRRARNEQYF

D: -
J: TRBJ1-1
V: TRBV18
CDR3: CASSQQNTEAFF

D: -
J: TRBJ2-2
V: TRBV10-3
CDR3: CAISLNRNTGELFF

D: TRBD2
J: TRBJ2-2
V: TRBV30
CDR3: CAWCQSGGCITGELFF

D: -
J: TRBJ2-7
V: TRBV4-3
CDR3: CASSQGGSSYEQYF

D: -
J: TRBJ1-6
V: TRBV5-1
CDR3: CASSSETDNSPLHF

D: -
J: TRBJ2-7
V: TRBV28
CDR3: CASRGPGGEQYF

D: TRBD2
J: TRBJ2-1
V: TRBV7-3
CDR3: CASSFLAGGTNEQFF

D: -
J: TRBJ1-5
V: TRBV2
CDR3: CASKNDGDFGAQHF

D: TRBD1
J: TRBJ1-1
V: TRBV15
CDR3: CATSIGQGTSTEAFF

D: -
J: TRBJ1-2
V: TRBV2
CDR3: CASSQNGLHDYGYTF

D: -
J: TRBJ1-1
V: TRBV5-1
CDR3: CASSQPPNTEAFF